This T cell receptor beta chain appears in the sequencing data of a study of cytomegalovirus exposure and HLA in healthy donors. In the study overall: From donors who were HLA-typed, an early data release held 80 million to 85 million unique TCRs. Study-wide results and limits: Sequencing artifact likely explains a cluster of highly shared sequence variants. Immune exposure information comprised only CMV serostatus.

Details on this clone: Its antigen is currently unknown.

Primers included in the PCR were 60 Vbeta and 13 Jbeta primers. Produced via immunoSEQ multiplex PCR; TCRdb's table is partial and in-frame only. Of about 130,000 clones in the sample, approximately 87% are singletons; the top ten hold about 20%. Germline V gene data show CDR1 as SSHAT and CDR2 as FNYEAQ (reference sequence). This CDR3 region has 12 residues. The trim removed 5 bases at V and 10 bases at J, leaving 7 bases unmatched. Material for sequencing was PBMCs. The TCR sequence derives from a man aged 18 to 29 in good health and CMV-seropositive. V and J are TRBV7-7 and TRBJ2-5, with 7 positions matching TRBD2. DNA for the CDR3: TGTGCCAGCAGCCCACCCACGGGGGGCCAGTACTTC. It is translated as CASSPPTGGQYF.